A single sample gave rise to the 30 T cell receptor beta chains below, sequenced in a study of lymphopenia after photon versus proton radiotherapy. Data came from immunoSEQ multiplex PCR; TCRdb stores just in-frame clones and leaves some out. This table holds roughly 65,000 clones, under 95% found once. This specimen was peripheral blood, taken from a patient treated with photon-based radiotherapy. All receptors come from a woman aged 70-85 years with pancreatic cancer.

V usage is TRBV9 and J usage is TRBJ1-3; D is unresolved. Trimming cost V 1 base and J 0 bases, with 14 bases left between them. The CDR3 runs 17 residues. CDR1 and CDR2 (germline): SGDLS, YYNGEE. The CDR3 spells CASSVTTVTGSGNTIYF. CDR3 nucleotide sequence: TGTGCCAGCAGCGTAACGACTGTAACCGGCTCTGGAAACACCATATATTTT.

The rearrangement uses TRBV27 and TRBJ1-2; maybe TRBD1 (5 bases). V gave up 5 bases and J gave up 4 bases, with 17 bases separating them. From germline, CDR1 is MNHEY and CDR2 SMNVEV (reference sequence). The CDR3 length is 15 residues. The CDR3 DNA is TGTGCCAGCAGTGGGGGACCATCGTCGAGCTATGGCTACACCTTC. It translates to CASSGGPSSSYGYTF.

V and J are TRBV19 and TRBJ2-3; a weak D match, TRBD2 (5 bases). Germline V gene lookup returns CDR1 LNHDA and CDR2 SQIVND (reference sequence). The CDR3 contains 14 residues. V gave up 4 bases and J gave up 2 bases, with 10 bases separating them. CDR3 in DNA: TGTGCCAGTAGTAGGGCGGGTCCCACAGATACGCAGTATTTT. Its translation is CASSRAGPTDTQYF.

J is TRBJ1-2 and V is TRBV28; the D gene is possibly TRBD1 (6 bases). Germline values: CDR1 MDHEN, CDR2 SYDVKM. The CDR3 is 13 residues long. V was shortened by 6 bases and J by 9 bases, with 17 bases between the two germline ends. In DNA form, the CDR3 reads TGTGCCAGCAGGCACCGGGACATTTGGAGCTACACCTTC. This encodes CASRHRDIWSYTF.

This chain connects TRBV4-3 to TRBJ2-7, with TRBD2 matching 9 bases. Looked up from germline, CDR1 is LGHNA and CDR2 is YSLEER. V gave up 4 bases and J gave up 4 bases; unmatched junction bases: 5. CDR3 length: 14 residues. The CDR3 region has the DNA TGCGCCAGCAGCCCGAGTAGCGGGAGTTACGAGCAGTACTTC. This encodes CASSPSSGSYEQYF.

The chain employs TRBV28 and TRBJ2-5; D is undetermined. Germline CDR1 MDHEN, CDR2 SYDVKM. V lost 2 bases and J 7 bases, leaving 8 bases between the germline ends. The CDR3 runs to 12 residues. CDR3 protein: CASSLTPGTQYF. Written as DNA, the CDR3 is TGTGCCAGCAGTTTAACACCAGGGACCCAGTACTTC.

In this sample, this clone turned up once. V and J are TRBV30 and TRBJ1-1; no clear D gene. The CDR3 totals 12 residues. Germline V gene lookup returns CDR1 GTSNPN and CDR2 SVGIG (reference sequence). Trimming stripped 2 bases from V and 1 base from J, with 5 bases between. The CDR3 sequence is CAWSRENTEAFF. The CDR3 DNA is TGTGCCTGGAGTCGAGAGAACACTGAAGCTTTCTTT.

The chain carries TRBV9 and TRBJ2-1, with 10 bases matching TRBD2. The ends lost 0 bases at V and 4 bases at J; junction bases unmatched: 7. Germline lookup yields CDR1 SGDLS and CDR2 YYNGEE. The CDR3 is 17 amino acids. The CDR3 here is CASSVGVSGRGYNEQFF. In DNA form, the CDR3 reads TGTGCCAGCAGCGTAGGAGTAAGCGGGAGGGGTTACAATGAGCAGTTCTTC.

CDR3: CASSLADLTDTQYF. The CDR3 DNA is TGTGCCAGCAGCCTGGCGGACCTCACAGATACGCAGTATTTT. V gene TRBV5-5 combines with J gene TRBJ2-3, with D uncertain. V lost 4 bases, J lost 2 bases, and 11 bases lay in between. Germline lookup yields CDR1 SGHKS and CDR2 YYEKEE (reference sequence). The CDR3 has 14 residues.

The chain links TRBV28 to TRBJ2-2, with a possible D match to TRBD1 (6 bases). Germline-derived CDR1 and CDR2 are MDHEN and SYDVKM. V lost 7 bases and J 5 bases, leaving 11 bases between the germline ends. CDR3 length: 13 residues. CDR3 sequence reads: CASNIRGTGELFF. CDR3 DNA: TGTGCCAGCAATATCAGGGGAACCGGGGAGCTGTTTTTT.

V and J are TRBV5-1 and TRBJ2-4, with TRBD1 matching 8 bases. The germline gives CDR1 SGHRS, CDR2 YFSETQ. The CDR3 has 18 amino acids. V dropped 1 base and J dropped 9; count of bases not matched to a gene: 18. CDR3 in amino acids: CASSLTGGFQTRSVIQYF. In nucleotides, the CDR3 is TGCGCCAGCAGCTTGACAGGGGGATTTCAAACACGCTCTGTCATTCAGTACTTC.

The CDR3 loop is CASRASGLDYEQYF. CDR3 DNA sequence: TGTGCCAGCAGAGCTAGCGGACTGGACTACGAGCAGTACTTC. The rearrangement uses TRBV25-1 and TRBJ2-7; TRBD2 aligns across 7 bases. V was clipped by 6 bases and J by 3 bases; unmatched bases: 8. Germline loops: CDR1 MGHDK, CDR2 SYGVNS. The CDR3 totals 14 residues.

This chain links TRBV28 with TRBJ2-3; 10 nucleotides agree with TRBD2. Germline V gene lookup returns CDR1 MDHEN and CDR2 SYDVKM. The CDR3 extends over 15 amino acids. The trim removed 5 bases at V and 3 bases at J, leaving 5 bases unmatched. As DNA, the CDR3 is TGTGCCAGCAGTGCCAGCGGGAGGGCTACAGATACGCAGTATTTT. This encodes CASSASGRATDTQYF.

This clone was seen only a few times. The chain carries TRBV11-3 and TRBJ2-2; D is unclear. This CDR3 is built from 13 residues. Germline-derived CDR1 and CDR2 are SGHNT and YENEEA. With 4 bases removed from V and 7 bases from J, the gap between germline ends came to 10 bases. CDR3 coding DNA: TGTGCCAGCAGCTCCGGGCCGCTCGGGGAGCTGTTTTTT. As protein: CASSSGPLGELFF.

The V and J genes are TRBV6-5 and TRBJ2-3; maybe TRBD2 (5 bases). The CDR3 loop spans 14 amino acids. The germline CDR1 and CDR2 sequences are MNHEY and SVGAGI. V was pared by 6 bases and J by 4 bases, with 14 bases between. The CDR3 region is CASRSTELADTQYF. The DNA for the CDR3 is TGTGCCAGCAGGTCAACGGAACTAGCAGATACGCAGTATTTT.

The CDR3 is CASRAGTGPYNEQFF. The CDR3 DNA reads TGTGCCAGCAGAGCCGGGACTGGACCATACAATGAGCAGTTCTTC. This chain uses TRBV6-5 with TRBJ2-1; TRBD2 is a possible D gene (6 bases). Trimming stripped 6 bases from V and 4 bases from J, with 16 bases between. The germline V gene has CDR1 MNHEY and CDR2 SVGAGI. The CDR3 has 15 residues.

The CDR3 reads CATSRAASANTGELFF. CDR3 in DNA: TGTGCCACCAGCAGAGCGGCTAGCGCGAACACCGGGGAGCTGTTTTTT. V gene TRBV15 combines with J gene TRBJ2-2, with a possible D match to TRBD2 (6 bases). V was pared by 1 base and J by 0 bases, with 9 bases between. The germline CDR1 and CDR2 sequences are LNHNV and YYDKDF (reference sequence). The CDR3 has 16 residues.

This sequence joins TRBV4-1 and TRBJ2-2; TRBD2 might be the D (6 bases). With 4 bases removed from V and 7 bases from J, the gap between germline ends came to 22 bases. The CDR3 consists of 17 residues. Germline V gene data show CDR1 as MGHRA and CDR2 as YSYEKL. In DNA form, the CDR3 reads TGCGCCAGCAGCCTAGACATAGGACTCCCGCGGGGCGGGGAGCTGTTTTTT. Translating gives CASSLDIGLPRGGELFF.

The rearrangement links TRBV5-1 to TRBJ2-4, with D maybe TRBD2 (6 bases). Trimming cost V 0 bases and J 9 bases, with 16 bases left between them. The CDR3 is 15 residues long. From germline, CDR1 is SGHRS and CDR2 YFSETQ. DNA of the CDR3: TGCGCCAGCAGCTTGGTGCCTAGCGTTGATACCATTCAGTACTTC. Protein: CASSLVPSVDTIQYF.

This clone appeared once. The J gene is TRBJ2-3, the V gene TRBV5-6; 7 bases are a match to TRBD2. J was trimmed by 2 bases and V by 6 bases; bases with no gene match: 9. CDR3 size: 15 residues. Germline lookup yields CDR1 SGHDT and CDR2 YYEEEE. CDR3 DNA sequence: TGTGCCAGCAACCTGGCTAGCGGTTTCACAGATACGCAGTATTTT. This encodes CASNLASGFTDTQYF. The entire variable domain, with the rest obtained from reference TRBV5-6 and TRBJ2-3, is as follows: DAGVTQSPTHLIKTRGQQVTLRCSPKSGHDTVSWYQQALGQGPQFIFQYYEEEERQRGNFPDRFSGHQFPNYSSELNVNALLLGDSALYLCASNLASGFTDTQYFGPGTRLTVL.

CDR3 bases: TGTGCCAGCAGCGTAACCCAAGGGACTAGCGGGAACCCAGATACGCAGTATTTT. Amino acid sequence: CASSVTQGTSGNPDTQYF. V and J are TRBV9 and TRBJ2-3, with 13 bases matching TRBD2. The germline CDR1 and CDR2 sequences are SGDLS and YYNGEE. This CDR3 is built from 18 residues. Trimming removed 1 base from V and 4 bases from J; junction bases left unmatched: 9.

The V gene is TRBV7-8, the J gene TRBJ1-1; D is unclear. Germline CDR1 SGHVS, CDR2 FQNEAQ. The CDR3 has 12 amino acids. V was shortened by 5 bases and J by 5 bases, with 9 bases between the two germline ends. The DNA of the CDR3 is TGTGCCAGCAGCCACGGGTTGACTGAAGCTTTCTTT. Its translation is CASSHGLTEAFF.

The CDR3, as DNA: TGTGCCAGCAGCGTAGGTATAGGGCGCCACCGGGCCAACGTCCTGACTTTC. It translates to CASSVGIGRHRANVLTF. The chain couples TRBV9 to TRBJ2-6, with D unresolved. This CDR3 comprises 17 residues. The germline V gene encodes CDR1 SGDLS and CDR2 YYNGEE. V lost 0 bases and J lost 5, with 15 bases in between.

Points on this clone: Other DNA sequences within the sample encode an identical CDR3. This chain joins TRBV7-9 and TRBJ2-5, with no clear D. V gave up 5 bases and J gave up 3 bases, with 4 bases separating them. Germline V gives CDR1 SEHNR, CDR2 FQNEAQ (reference sequence). The CDR3 covers 11 residues. CDR3 residues: CASSPKETQYF. CDR3 nucleotide sequence: TGTGCCAGCAGCCCCAAAGAGACCCAGTACTTC.

This clone was seen a handful of times. DNA for the CDR3: TGTGCCAGCAGCGGGGTCGACAGATACACAGATACGCAGTATTTT. Translated: CASSGVDRYTDTQYF. The J gene is TRBJ2-3, the V gene TRBV28; D might be TRBD1 or TRBD2, each matching 5 bases. Deletions cut 6 bases from V and 2 bases from J, with 15 bases between. Per the germline V gene, CDR1 is MDHEN and CDR2 is SYDVKM. CDR3 length: 15 residues.

The J gene is TRBJ2-1, the V gene TRBV9; unclear D gene. V lost 6 bases, J lost 7 bases, and 17 bases lay in between. The CDR3 is 14 amino acids. Germline V gene lookup returns CDR1 SGDLS and CDR2 YYNGEE. The CDR3 region is CASTSPPSRNEQFF. The CDR3 DNA reads as TGTGCCAGCACTAGTCCTCCGTCACGGAATGAGCAGTTCTTC.

This chain uses TRBV11-2 with TRBJ2-1; weak D call: TRBD2 (5 bases). The V gene's germline CDR1 is SGHAT and CDR2 FQNNGV. Trimming removed 5 bases at V and 3 bases at J, with 11 bases between. This CDR3 has 14 residues. The DNA of the CDR3 is TGTGCCAGCAGCCCCGGTGACTACTACAATGAGCAGTTCTTC. Translation: CASSPGDYYNEQFF.

This chain connects TRBV7-2 to TRBJ2-3; a weak D match, TRBD2 (5 bases). The germline CDR1 and CDR2 sequences are SGHTA and FQGNSA. V lost 5 bases to trimming and J lost 2 bases, with 17 bases between them. CDR3 length: 16 residues. The CDR3 bases are TGTGCCAGCAGCACCGGACTGGCAGACTTCACAGATACGCAGTATTTT. This translates into CASSTGLADFTDTQYF.

The rearrangement links TRBV7-6 to TRBJ2-7; 9 bases line up with TRBD1. CDR1 and CDR2 from the germline V gene are SGHVS and FNYEAQ. The CDR3 runs to 18 residues. V lost 5 bases, J lost 3 bases, and 17 bases stayed unmatched. CDR3 bases: TGTGCCAGCAGCCGCCTCCCCCCCGACAGGGGGAATTTCTACGAGCAGTACTTC. Its protein product is CASSRLPPDRGNFYEQYF.

This clone was observed at least ten times. This chain joins TRBV4-3 and TRBJ2-7, with D unresolved. From germline, CDR1 is LGHNA and CDR2 YSLEER. Trimming stripped 0 bases from V and 3 bases from J, with 6 bases between. CDR3 length equals 13 residues. The CDR3 DNA reads TGCGCCAGCAGCCAAGATCGGGTCTACGAGCAGTACTTC. This translates into CASSQDRVYEQYF.